A single sample is the source of the 10 T cell receptor beta chains below, sequenced in a study of T cells in localized non-small cell lung cancer. Sequencing used immunoSEQ multiplex PCR; TCRdb keeps in-frame clones, though not all of them. The sample includes 20,000 to 30,000 clones, approximately 87% of them seen just once. Sample: peripheral blood, taken before any cancer treatment. The receptor set was obtained from a woman aged 35-75 years with stage I lung adenocarcinoma.

This chain connects TRBV7-2 to TRBJ2-7, with TRBD1 matching over 9 bases. CDR1 is SGHTA and CDR2 is FQGNSA in the germline V gene. CDR3 length equals 14 residues. After removal of 3 bases from V and 2 bases from J, the junction contained 2 bases not matched to a gene. CDR3 region: CASSFGTGPYEQYF. CDR3 DNA: TGTGCCAGCAGCTTTGGGACAGGGCCCTACGAGCAGTACTTC.

This clone appeared a few times. The chain employs TRBV20-1 and TRBJ2-2; D remains ambiguous. Per the germline V gene, CDR1 is DFQATT and CDR2 is SNEGSKA (reference sequence). The V gene lost 6 bases and the J gene lost 7 bases, with 9 bases spanning the gap. This CDR3 is 11 amino acids long. CDR3 bases: TGCAGTGCGAGCTATGGCGGGGAGCTGTTTTTT. This encodes CSASYGGELFF.

The genes are TRBV6-1 and TRBJ2-2; the match to TRBD2 covers 10 bases. CDR3 length: 17 residues. Germline trimming cut 6 bases from V and 5 bases from J; bases unmatched to any gene: 12. Germline lookup yields CDR1 MNHNS and CDR2 SASEGT. CDR3 nucleotide sequence: TGTGCCAGCAGAGAACAAGCGGGGGGGCTGTTTACCGGGGAGCTGTTTTTT. This sequence encodes CASREQAGGLFTGELFF.

The chain couples TRBV28 to TRBJ1-3; 7 bases fit TRBD1. With 3 bases clipped from V and 2 bases from J, the junction kept 4 bases outside the gene matches. CDR3 length: 15 residues. Per germline, CDR1 MDHEN and CDR2 SYDVKM. CDR3 nucleotide sequence: TGTGCCAGCAGTTTTTGGGACAGCACTGGAAACACCATATATTTT. This sequence encodes CASSFWDSTGNTIYF. Complete variable domain (other parts from reference TRBV28 and TRBJ1-3): DVKVTQSSRYLVKRTGEKVFLECVQDMDHENMFWYRQDPGLGLRLIYFSYDVKMKEKGDIPEGYSVSREKKERFSLILESASTNQTSMYLCASSFWDSTGNTIYFGEGSWLTVV.

V and J are TRBV5-1 and TRBJ1-4; 8 nucleotides line up with TRBD1. The CDR3 totals 16 residues. V shed 4 bases, J shed 7 bases, and the junction held 12 bases outside the gene matches. Germline loops: CDR1 SGHRS, CDR2 YFSETQ. The CDR3 sequence is CASSPSGGASGEKLFF. CDR3 nucleotides: TGCGCCAGCAGCCCATCAGGGGGCGCCTCGGGTGAAAAACTGTTTTTT.

The chain couples TRBV9 to TRBJ2-3; 7 nucleotides match TRBD2. This CDR3 has 14 residues. V gave up 4 bases and J gave up 5 bases; unmatched junction bases: 7. Germline assignment: CDR1 SGDLS and CDR2 YYNGEE. The CDR3 protein is CASSPRLAGDTQYF. For the CDR3, the DNA is TGTGCCAGCAGCCCCCGACTAGCAGGAGATACGCAGTATTTT.

This clone was picked up a small number of times. The chain has TRBV6-5 and TRBJ1-6; D unresolved. V shed 2 bases and J shed 6 bases, with 8 bases lying between them. The CDR3 sequence is 14 residues long. Germline assignment: CDR1 MNHEY and CDR2 SVGAGI. The CDR3 protein is CASSYLGVNSPLHF. Here the CDR3 DNA reads TGTGCCAGCAGTTACCTGGGTGTTAATTCACCCCTCCACTTT.

This clone showed up just once. The chain employs TRBV28 and TRBJ1-6; 9 positions match TRBD1. Germline trimming cut 5 bases from V and 10 bases from J; bases unmatched to any gene: 12. Per germline, CDR1 MDHEN and CDR2 SYDVKM. The CDR3 consists of 16 residues. The CDR3 region is CASSQQGAFDYSPLHF. CDR3 nucleotide sequence: TGTGCCAGCAGTCAACAGGGGGCCTTTGATTACTCACCCCTCCACTTT.

This clone was observed a few times. V and J are TRBV5-1 and TRBJ1-2, with 7 bases fitting TRBD1. CDR3 size: 14 residues. The germline V gene has CDR1 SGHRS and CDR2 YFSETQ. V lost 0 bases and J lost 4; bases outside the gene matches: 3. The CDR3 sequence is CASSLVEGAYGYTF. CDR3 nucleotide sequence: TGCGCCAGCAGCTTGGTAGAGGGGGCCTATGGCTACACCTTC.

The chain links TRBV7-2 to TRBJ2-3, with TRBD1 as a possible D gene (6 bases). The CDR3 runs to 16 residues. CDR1 is SGHTA and CDR2 is FQGNSA in the germline V gene. The V and J ends lost 6 bases and 0 bases respectively, with 16 bases between them. CDR3 sequence: CASRSGRGGSTDTQYF. DNA of the CDR3: TGTGCCAGCAGGTCAGGGCGAGGGGGTAGCACAGATACGCAGTATTTT.